The 32 T cell receptor beta chains below all came from one sample that was sequenced in a study of T cell repertoires in cytomegalovirus infection. MiXCR, run by TCRdb on the reads, gives a single entry per CDR3 protein. The sample contains about 360,000 distinct CDR3 sequences, about a sixth of which appear only once. Sequencing input: PBMCs. These receptors were collected from a human donor in good health (CMV status not recorded). Some clones in this sample may be carry-over from other donors' samples.

The chain combines TRBV20-1 with TRBJ1-1; D remains unclear. Germline V gene data show CDR1 as DFQATT and CDR2 as SNEGSKA (reference sequence). The CDR3 has 11 amino acids. CDR3 sequence: CSVRTATEAFF. The CDR3 DNA follows: TGCAGCGTTAGGACGGCAACTGAAGCTTTCTTT.

This sequence joins TRBV20-1 and TRBJ2-1; 7 positions match TRBD2. Looked up from germline, CDR1 is DFQATT and CDR2 is SNEGSKA (reference sequence). V gave up 5 bases and J gave up 7 bases; unmatched junction bases: 5. The CDR3 is made up of 12 amino acids. The CDR3 loop is CSAPGLRNEQFF. Written as DNA, the CDR3 is TGCAGTGCTCCGGGACTAAGAAATGAGCAGTTCTTC.

This chain uses TRBV6-1 with TRBJ1-1; 7 nucleotides match TRBD1. CDR3 length equals 12 residues. V dropped 2 bases and J dropped 11; count of bases not matched to a gene: 5. The germline V gene encodes CDR1 MNHNS and CDR2 SASEGT. The DNA for the CDR3 is TGTGCCAGCAGTGAACGGACAGGAGGGGCTTTCTTT. Translation: CASSERTGGAFF.

This clonotype was seen a handful of times. The chain couples TRBV6-1 to TRBJ1-1; maybe TRBD1 (5 bases). Deletions cut 2 bases from V and 5 bases from J, with 18 bases between. CDR1 MNHNS and CDR2 SASEGT come from the germline V gene. The CDR3 sequence is 16 residues long. CDR3 coding DNA: TGTGCCAGCAGTGAACGGGGGGGGGTTCTGGCAACTGAAGCTTTCTTT. It codes for CASSERGGVLATEAFF.

This clonotype was seen many times. CDR3 DNA sequence: TGTGCCAGCAATTCCCAATACTACGAGCAGTACTTC. Residues: CASNSQYYEQYF. V and J are TRBV6-2 or TRBV6-3 and TRBJ2-7; D gene unclear. V was trimmed by 7 bases and J by 3 bases, leaving 10 bases between them. This CDR3 has 12 amino acids. CDR1 is MNHEY, CDR2 SVGEGT, per germline.

The chain employs TRBV12-5 and TRBJ2-3; D gene unclear. V lost 1 base and J 6 bases, leaving 11 bases between the germline ends. Germline CDR1 is LGHNT and CDR2 is FRNRAP. The CDR3 totals 14 residues. CDR3 sequence: CASGLGLSGDTQYF. DNA for the CDR3: TGTGCTAGTGGTTTGGGGCTCTCTGGCGATACGCAGTATTTT. Complete variable domain (other parts from reference TRBV12-5 and TRBJ2-3): DARVTQTPRHKVTEMGQEVTMRCQPILGHNTVFWYRQTMMQGLELLAYFRNRAPLDDSGMPKDRFSAEMPDATLATLKIQPSEPRDSAVYFCASGLGLSGDTQYFGPGTRLTVL.

Concerning this clonotype: At one of its ends the junction is not consistent with the germline gene, which may arise from a read error. The chain joins TRBV28 to TRBJ1-6, with D perhaps TRBD1 (5 bases). The length of the CDR3 is 17 residues. Germline V gene data show CDR1 as MDHEN and CDR2 as SYDVKM. CDR3 bases: TGTGCCAGCAGTCTAGCCCTAGGGGAAGACCATAATTCGCCCCTCCACTTT. It encodes CASSLALGEDHNSPLHF. The whole variable domain, filled in from reference TRBV28 and TRBJ1-6, reads DVKVTQSSRYLVKRTGEKVFLECVQDMDHENMFWYRQDPGLGLRLIYFSYDVKMKEKGDIPEGYSVSREKKERFSLILESASTNQTSMYLCASSLALGEDHNSPLHFGNGTRLTVT.

The sample holds a few counts of this clonotype. The DNA of the CDR3 is TGTGCCAGCAGCCTGCGGACAGGGAGCTCCTACGAGCAGTACTTC. This translates into CASSLRTGSSYEQYF. This rearrangement joins TRBV11-2 to TRBJ2-7, with 8 positions matching TRBD1. Losses at the gene ends were 5 bases for V and 0 bases for J; bases not matched to a gene: 6. The CDR3 sequence is 15 residues long. Looked up from germline, CDR1 is SGHAT and CDR2 is FQNNGV. Full variable domain (rest looked up from reference TRBV11-2 and TRBJ2-7): EAGVAQSPRYKIIEKRQSVAFWCNPISGHATLYWYQQILGQGPKLLIQFQNNGVVDDSQLPKDRFSAERLKGVDSTLKIQPAKLEDSAVYLCASSLRTGSSYEQYFGPGTRLTVT.

This clonotype was seen a few times. This sequence joins TRBV20-1 and TRBJ2-7, with TRBD1 as a possible D gene (5 bases). The ends were cut back, 5 bases at V and 6 bases at J, with 11 bases in the middle. The CDR3 runs 11 residues. From germline, CDR1 is DFQATT and CDR2 SNEGSKA (reference sequence). The CDR3: CSARQPSEQYF. CDR3 nucleotide sequence: TGCAGTGCTCGACAGCCCTCCGAGCAGTACTTC.

This chain uses TRBV20-1 with TRBJ2-5; 8 bases map to TRBD2. Per the germline V gene, CDR1 is DFQATT and CDR2 is SNEGSKA (reference sequence). The CDR3 runs 15 residues. Trimming cost V 0 bases and J 5 bases; bases outside gene matches: 8. CDR3: CSARDPRGGLETQYF. In DNA, the CDR3 is TGCAGTGCTAGAGATCCTCGGGGGGGCCTGGAGACCCAGTACTTC.

CDR3 sequence reads: CASSYLRGEQFF. The DNA for the CDR3 is TGTGCCAGCAGTTACCTCAGGGGTGAGCAGTTCTTC. This chain joins TRBV6-5 and TRBJ2-1; the D gene is possibly TRBD1 (6 bases). Germline lookup yields CDR1 MNHEY and CDR2 SVGAGI. CDR3 length: 12 amino acids. Between the trimmed V and J ends, which lost 2 bases and 9 bases, there was a span of 8 bases.

The V and J genes are TRBV20-1 and TRBJ2-5; 9 bases map to TRBD2. The CDR3 consists of 14 residues. Germline V gene sequence: CDR1 DFQATT, CDR2 SNEGSKA (reference sequence). The V segment lost 4 bases and the J segment 4 bases; nucleotides outside the gene matches: 7. In DNA form, the CDR3 reads TGCAGTGCTACCAATCTAGCGGGGATAGAGACCCAGTACTTC. This encodes CSATNLAGIETQYF.

This clonotype was detected ten times or more. The chain joins TRBV12-3 or TRBV12-4 to TRBJ2-1; TRBD2 is a possible D gene (5 bases). Trimming removed 8 bases at V and 4 bases at J, with 15 bases between. This CDR3 is 14 amino acids long. CDR3 protein: CASLPSLLYNEQFF. The DNA of the CDR3 is TGTGCCAGCTTGCCTAGCCTCCTTTACAATGAGCAGTTCTTC.

This clonotype has a count of ten or more. The chain uses TRBV7-9 and TRBJ2-3; D not resolved. The ends were cut back, 7 bases at V and 4 bases at J, with 15 bases in the middle. This CDR3 has 14 residues. Germline V gene sequence: CDR1 SEHNR, CDR2 FQNEAQ (reference sequence). The CDR3 DNA reads as TGTGCCAGCACCAGAGATCGCATCGCAGATACGCAGTATTTT. This encodes CASTRDRIADTQYF.

The chain combines TRBV4-1 with TRBJ2-7, with 7 bases fitting TRBD1. The CDR3 covers 13 residues. Germline V gene sequence: CDR1 MGHRA, CDR2 YSYEKL. After removal of 3 bases from V and 5 bases from J, the junction contained 4 bases not matched to a gene. CDR3 in amino acids: CASSHDRADEQYF. The CDR3 DNA follows: TGCGCCAGCAGCCACGACAGGGCCGACGAGCAGTACTTC.

In its sample, this clonotype was seen many times. V gene TRBV6-6 combines with J gene TRBJ2-3; TRBD2 is a possible D gene (6 bases). Germline V gives CDR1 MNHNY, CDR2 SVGAGI (reference sequence). V lost 5 bases to trimming and J lost 0 bases, with 15 bases between them. CDR3 length equals 16 residues. The CDR3 loop reads CASSHPLASSTDTQYF. CDR3 bases: TGTGCCAGCAGTCATCCCCTAGCGTCTAGCACAGATACGCAGTATTTT.

J is TRBJ2-1 and V is TRBV7-2; 9 nucleotides agree with TRBD2. CDR3 length: 14 residues. Trimming at V came to 6 bases and at J to 5 bases, leaving 5 bases not matched to a gene. The germline CDR1 and CDR2 sequences are SGHTA and FQGNSA. As DNA, the CDR3 is TGTGCCAGCAGGCTAGCGGGAATAGACAATGAGCAGTTCTTC. Protein sequence: CASRLAGIDNEQFF.

The count of this clonotype is one. This may come from a read error, since a much larger clone is one base off. This sequence joins TRBV28 and TRBJ1-4; possibly TRBD1 for D (5 bases). Per the germline V gene, CDR1 is MDHEN and CDR2 is SYDVKM. The CDR3 totals 13 residues. Trimming stripped 5 bases from V and 5 bases from J, with 9 bases between. The CDR3 bases are TGTGCCAGCAGTCACTGGGGGAATGAAAAACTGTTTTTT. Its protein is CASSHWGNEKLFF.

This chain uses TRBV29-1 with TRBJ1-1, with D possibly TRBD1 on 5 matching bases. V gave up 1 base and J gave up 6 bases, with 18 bases separating them. Germline V gene lookup returns CDR1 SQVTM and CDR2 ANQGSEA. The CDR3 totals 15 residues. The CDR3 sequence is CSVEVFTRQISEAFF. DNA of the CDR3: TGCAGCGTTGAAGTTTTTACCCGACAGATTTCTGAAGCTTTCTTT.

The rearrangement links TRBV7-2 to TRBJ2-3; the match to TRBD2 covers 16 bases. With V trimmed by 6 bases and J by 8 bases, 5 bases remained unmatched. Germline assignment: CDR1 SGHTA and CDR2 FQGNSA. This CDR3 is built from 15 residues. This chain's CDR3 is CASRGTSGGAATQYF. CDR3 nucleotides: TGTGCCAGCAGAGGGACTAGCGGGGGGGCCGCTACGCAGTATTTT.

This clonotype was observed a few times. This rearrangement joins TRBV19 to TRBJ2-3; TRBD1 aligns across 11 bases. Germline loops: CDR1 LNHDA, CDR2 SQIVND (reference sequence). Trimming removed 4 bases from V and 7 bases from J; junction bases left unmatched: 10. The CDR3 is 16 amino acids. CDR3 residues: CASSTTGTGGSHTQYF. The CDR3 region has the DNA TGTGCCAGTAGTACTACCGGGACAGGGGGATCACATACGCAGTATTTT.

This clonotype has just a few counts. The chain couples TRBV7-4 to TRBJ2-3, with a possible D match to TRBD1 (5 bases). Per the germline V gene, CDR1 is SGHVT and CDR2 is SQSDAQ. CDR3 length equals 16 residues. V was clipped by 5 bases and J by 0 bases, with 15 bases between them. CDR3 in amino acids: CASSPRTLTSTDTQYF. CDR3 DNA: TGTGCCAGCAGCCCTAGGACATTAACTAGCACAGATACGCAGTATTTT.

This clonotype was seen many times. This chain connects TRBV6-1 to TRBJ2-7; tentatively, D is TRBD1 (5 bases). The CDR3 runs 15 residues. Germline V lookup: CDR1 MNHNS, CDR2 SASEGT. V dropped 7 bases and J dropped 5 bases, with 21 bases sitting between them. The CDR3 here is CASKKRTLGAHEQYF. DNA of the CDR3: TGTGCCAGCAAGAAGAGAACTTTAGGGGCTCACGAGCAGTACTTC.

This clonotype has a handful of counts. V usage is TRBV4-2 and J usage is TRBJ1-1; 8 bases map to TRBD1. The CDR3 spans 15 residues. The germline V gene has CDR1 LGHNA and CDR2 YNFKEQ. V shed 4 bases and J 1 base; nucleotides not matched to a gene: 5. In nucleotides, the CDR3 is TGTGCCAGCAGCCGAGGGGACAGGCAGAACACTGAAGCTTTCTTT. As protein: CASSRGDRQNTEAFF.

Ten or more counts support this clonotype. The V and J genes are TRBV7-2 and TRBJ2-3; a weak D match, TRBD1 (6 bases). V shed 5 bases and J shed 2 bases, with 17 bases lying between them. The CDR3 totals 16 residues. Germline V gives CDR1 SGHTA, CDR2 FQGNSA. The CDR3 region has the DNA TGTGCCAGCAGCGAGAACTGGGGGCGCATCACAGATACGCAGTATTTT. Residues: CASSENWGRITDTQYF.

The V and J genes are TRBV18 and TRBJ1-3; D remains ambiguous. The CDR3 contains 15 residues. Germline assignment: CDR1 KGHSH and CDR2 LQKENI. Trimming shortened V by 1 base and J by 2 bases, and 9 bases separated the two germline ends. As DNA, the CDR3 is TGTGCCAGCTCACCACAACACACCGCTGGAAACACCATATATTTT. Translating gives CASSPQHTAGNTIYF.

This clonotype was seen many times. The CDR3 is CASRLLAGEHNEQFF. The CDR3 DNA sequence: TGTGCCAGCAGGCTTCTAGCGGGGGAACACAATGAGCAGTTCTTC. The chain joins TRBV6-1 to TRBJ2-1; 10 positions agree with TRBD2. Germline CDR1 MNHNS, CDR2 SASEGT. CDR3 length equals 15 residues. Trimming at V came to 6 bases and at J to 5 bases, leaving 7 bases not matched to a gene.

The chain is built from TRBV5-4 and TRBJ2-7, with D uncertain. Looked up from germline, CDR1 is SGHNT and CDR2 is YYREEE (reference sequence). The CDR3 spans 14 residues. V lost 4 bases to trimming and J lost 2 bases, with 13 bases between them. The CDR3 is CASSRDTATYEQYF. Here the CDR3 DNA reads TGTGCCAGCAGCCGAGACACTGCAACCTACGAGCAGTACTTC.

This clonotype was observed many times. The chain links TRBV12-3 or TRBV12-4 to TRBJ2-5; D may be TRBD2 (5 bases). The CDR3 spans 13 residues. The germline V and J ends were trimmed by 6 bases and 5 bases, with 13 bases remaining between them. CDR3 coding DNA: TGTGCCAGCAGGGCCATAGGCGGGGAGACCCAGTACTTC. It specifies CASRAIGGETQYF.

This clonotype has just one count. The chain carries TRBV7-8 and TRBJ2-1; D is undetermined. Germline V lookup: CDR1 SGHVS, CDR2 FQNEAQ. This CDR3 is 14 amino acids long. Trimming shortened V by 2 bases and J by 5 bases, and 10 bases separated the two germline ends. The CDR3 protein is CASSLRVSHNEQFF. CDR3 coding DNA: TGTGCCAGCAGCTTAAGGGTTTCCCACAATGAGCAGTTCTTC.

This clonotype was recorded a few times. The chain employs TRBV28 and TRBJ2-4; 7 positions match TRBD1. The ends lost 7 bases at V and 15 bases at J; junction bases unmatched: 15. CDR1 and CDR2 (germline): MDHEN, SYDVKM. The CDR3 extends over 13 amino acids. This chain's CDR3 is CASTTHRGRKGYF. Written as DNA, the CDR3 is TGTGCCAGCACCACCCACAGGGGAAGGAAGGGGTACTTC.

This chain links TRBV15 with TRBJ2-5; possible D gene TRBD1, 5 bases. Trimming removed 0 bases at V and 5 bases at J, with 13 bases between. The CDR3 spans 15 residues. Per germline, CDR1 LNHNV and CDR2 YYDKDF (reference sequence). The chain's CDR3 is CATSRDKGAGETQYF. The DNA of the CDR3 is TGTGCCACCAGCAGAGATAAAGGGGCCGGTGAGACCCAGTACTTC.